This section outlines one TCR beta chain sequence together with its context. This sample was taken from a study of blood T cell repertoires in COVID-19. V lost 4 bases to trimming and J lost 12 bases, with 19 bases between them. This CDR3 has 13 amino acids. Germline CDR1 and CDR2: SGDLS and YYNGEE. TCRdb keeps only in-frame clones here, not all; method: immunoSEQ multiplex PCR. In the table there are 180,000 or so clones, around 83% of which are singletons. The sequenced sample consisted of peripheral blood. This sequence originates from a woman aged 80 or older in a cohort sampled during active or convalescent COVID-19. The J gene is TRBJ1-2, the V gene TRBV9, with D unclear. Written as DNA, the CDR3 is TGTGCCAGCAGCCCCCCGGGTCCCTCGCTGAACACCTTC. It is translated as CASSPPGPSLNTF.